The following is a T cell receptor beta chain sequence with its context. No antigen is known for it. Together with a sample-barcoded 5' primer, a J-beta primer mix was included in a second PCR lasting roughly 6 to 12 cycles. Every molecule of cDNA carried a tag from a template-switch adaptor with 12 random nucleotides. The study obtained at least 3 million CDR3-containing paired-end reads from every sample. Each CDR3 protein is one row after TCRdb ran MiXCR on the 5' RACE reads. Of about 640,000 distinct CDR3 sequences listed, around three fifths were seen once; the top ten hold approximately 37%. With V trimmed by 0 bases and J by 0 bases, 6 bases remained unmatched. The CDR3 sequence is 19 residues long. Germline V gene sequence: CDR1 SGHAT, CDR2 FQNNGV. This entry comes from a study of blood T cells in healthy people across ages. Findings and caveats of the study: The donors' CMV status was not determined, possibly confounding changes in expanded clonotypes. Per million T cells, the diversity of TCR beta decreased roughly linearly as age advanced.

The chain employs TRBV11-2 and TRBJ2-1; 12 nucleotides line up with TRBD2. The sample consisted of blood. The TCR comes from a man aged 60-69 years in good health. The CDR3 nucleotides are TGTGCCAGCAGCTTAGATCTAGCGGGGGGGCTCAGCTCCTACAATGAGCAGTTCTTC. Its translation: CASSLDLAGGLSSYNEQFF.